This TCR beta chain stems from a study of T cell changes during pregnancy in multiple sclerosis. The CDR3 has 15 residues. Sequencing was performed with immunoSEQ multiplex PCR; in TCRdb, only in-frame clones are kept and a portion is missing. The table includes 84,000 or so clones, about 94% detected once. The genes are TRBV21-1 and TRBJ1-4. TRBV21-1 is a pseudogene. Sample: peripheral blood, taken in the third trimester of pregnancy. This clonotype was obtained from a female donor with multiple sclerosis, enrolled in a pregnancy study. The CDR3 loop reads CASSTHRLDGEKLFF. For the CDR3, the DNA is TGTGCCAGCAGCACTCACAGACTAGATGGGGAAAAACTGTTTTTT.